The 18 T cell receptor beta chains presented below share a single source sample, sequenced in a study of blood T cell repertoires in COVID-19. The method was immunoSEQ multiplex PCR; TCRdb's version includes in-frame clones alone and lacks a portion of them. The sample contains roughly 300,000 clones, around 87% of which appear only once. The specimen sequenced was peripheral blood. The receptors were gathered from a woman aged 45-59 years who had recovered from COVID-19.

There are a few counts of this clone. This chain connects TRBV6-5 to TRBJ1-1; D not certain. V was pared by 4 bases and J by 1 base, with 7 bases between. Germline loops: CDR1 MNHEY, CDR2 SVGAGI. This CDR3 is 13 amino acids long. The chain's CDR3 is CASSFSGNTEAFF. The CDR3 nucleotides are TGTGCCAGCAGTTTTTCCGGGAACACTGAAGCTTTCTTT.

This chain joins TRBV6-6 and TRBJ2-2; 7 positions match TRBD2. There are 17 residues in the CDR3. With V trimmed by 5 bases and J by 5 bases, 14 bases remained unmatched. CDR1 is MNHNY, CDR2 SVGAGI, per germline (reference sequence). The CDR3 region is CASSPAALGGGTGELFF. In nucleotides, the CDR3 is TGTGCCAGCAGTCCCGCCGCTCTGGGGGGGGGAACCGGGGAGCTGTTTTTT.

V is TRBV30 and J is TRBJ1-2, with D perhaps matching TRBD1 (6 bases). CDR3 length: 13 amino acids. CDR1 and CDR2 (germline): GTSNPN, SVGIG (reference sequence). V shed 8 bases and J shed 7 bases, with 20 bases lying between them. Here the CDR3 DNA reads TGTGCCCGGAACCAAGACAGGCGGCTTGGCTACACCTTC. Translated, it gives CARNQDRRLGYTF.

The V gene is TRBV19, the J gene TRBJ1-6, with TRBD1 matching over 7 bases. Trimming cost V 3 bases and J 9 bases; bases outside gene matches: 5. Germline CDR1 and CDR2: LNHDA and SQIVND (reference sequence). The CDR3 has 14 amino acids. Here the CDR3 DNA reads TGTGCCAGTAGTATCGAACAGGGGATTTCACCCCTCCACTTT. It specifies CASSIEQGISPLHF. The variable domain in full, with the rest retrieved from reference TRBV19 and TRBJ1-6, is DGGITQSPKYLFRKEGQNVTLSCEQNLNHDAMYWYRQDPGQGLRLIYYSQIVNDFQKGDIAEGYSVSREKKESFPLTVTSAQKNPTAFYLCASSIEQGISPLHFGNGTRLTVT.

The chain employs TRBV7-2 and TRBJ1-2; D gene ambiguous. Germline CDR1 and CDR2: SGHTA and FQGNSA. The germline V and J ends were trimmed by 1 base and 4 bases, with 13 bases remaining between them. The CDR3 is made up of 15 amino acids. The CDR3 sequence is CASSLEAGMVYGYTF. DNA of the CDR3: TGTGCCAGCAGCTTAGAGGCGGGAATGGTCTATGGCTACACCTTC.

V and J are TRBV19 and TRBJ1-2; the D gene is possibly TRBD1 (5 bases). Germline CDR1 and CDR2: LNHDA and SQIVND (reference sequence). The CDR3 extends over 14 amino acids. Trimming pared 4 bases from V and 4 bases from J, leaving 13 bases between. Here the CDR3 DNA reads TGTGCCAGTAGTAGAGCTGGGGGACTCTATGGCTACACCTTC. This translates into CASSRAGGLYGYTF.

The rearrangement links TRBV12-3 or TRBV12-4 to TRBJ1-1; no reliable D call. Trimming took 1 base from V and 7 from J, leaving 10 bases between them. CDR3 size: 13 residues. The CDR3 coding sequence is TGTGCCAGCAGTTTAGGGCGGCACGGTGAAGCTTTCTTT. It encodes CASSLGRHGEAFF.

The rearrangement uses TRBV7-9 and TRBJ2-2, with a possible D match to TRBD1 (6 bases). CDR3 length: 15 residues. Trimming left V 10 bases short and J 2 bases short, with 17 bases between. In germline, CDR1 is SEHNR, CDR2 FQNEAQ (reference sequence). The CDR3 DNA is TGTGCCACCCCTGGAGCAGGGACAAACACCGGGGAGCTGTTTTTT. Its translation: CATPGAGTNTGELFF.

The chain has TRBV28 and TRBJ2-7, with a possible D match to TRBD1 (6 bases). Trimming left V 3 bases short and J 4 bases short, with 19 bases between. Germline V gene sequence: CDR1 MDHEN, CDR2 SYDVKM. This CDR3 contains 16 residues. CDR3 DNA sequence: TGTGCCAGCAGTTTCTCCTACAGGGCGGTGGGGTACGAGCAGTACTTC. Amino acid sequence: CASSFSYRAVGYEQYF. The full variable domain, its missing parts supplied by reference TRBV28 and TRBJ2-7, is DVKVTQSSRYLVKRTGEKVFLECVQDMDHENMFWYRQDPGLGLRLIYFSYDVKMKEKGDIPEGYSVSREKKERFSLILESASTNQTSMYLCASSFSYRAVGYEQYFGPGTRLTVT.

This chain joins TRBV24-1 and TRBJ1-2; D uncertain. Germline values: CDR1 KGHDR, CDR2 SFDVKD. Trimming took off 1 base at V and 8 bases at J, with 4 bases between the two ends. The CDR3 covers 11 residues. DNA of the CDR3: TGTGCCACCAGTGATTTCCGGGGCTACACCTTC. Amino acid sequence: CATSDFRGYTF.

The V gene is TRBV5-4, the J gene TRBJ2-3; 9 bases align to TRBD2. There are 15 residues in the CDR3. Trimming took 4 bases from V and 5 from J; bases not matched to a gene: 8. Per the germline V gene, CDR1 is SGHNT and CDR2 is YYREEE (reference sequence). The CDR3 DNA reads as TGTGCCAGCAGCCCGCGGGAGGGCCAGGGAGATACGCAGTATTTT. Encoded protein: CASSPREGQGDTQYF.

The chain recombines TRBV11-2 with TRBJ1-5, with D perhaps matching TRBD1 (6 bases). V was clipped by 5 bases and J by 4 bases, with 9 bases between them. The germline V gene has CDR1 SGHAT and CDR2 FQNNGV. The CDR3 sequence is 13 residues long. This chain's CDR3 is CASSEDRNQPQHF. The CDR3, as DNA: TGTGCCAGCAGCGAAGACAGGAATCAGCCCCAGCATTTT.

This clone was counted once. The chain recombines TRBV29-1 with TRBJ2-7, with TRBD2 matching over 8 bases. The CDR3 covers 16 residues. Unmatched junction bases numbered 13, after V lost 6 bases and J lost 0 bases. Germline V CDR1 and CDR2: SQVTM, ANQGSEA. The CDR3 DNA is TGCAGCGTCGGGGGGGCGGCGAGCGGGTCCTCCTACGAGCAGTACTTC. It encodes CSVGGAASGSSYEQYF.

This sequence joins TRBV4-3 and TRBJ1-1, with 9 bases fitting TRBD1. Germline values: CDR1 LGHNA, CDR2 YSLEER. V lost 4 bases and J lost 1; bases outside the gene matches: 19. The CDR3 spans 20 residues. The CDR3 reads CASSPGRTGQGSTSNTEAFF. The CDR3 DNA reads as TGCGCCAGCAGCCCAGGCAGAACGGGACAGGGCAGTACGTCGAACACTGAAGCTTTCTTT.

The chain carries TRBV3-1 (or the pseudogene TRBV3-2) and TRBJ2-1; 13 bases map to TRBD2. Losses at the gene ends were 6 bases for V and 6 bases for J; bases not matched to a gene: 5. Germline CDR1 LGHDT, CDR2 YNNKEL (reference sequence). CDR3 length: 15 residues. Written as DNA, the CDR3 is TGTGCCAGCAGACTAACTAGCGGGAGGGCCAATGAGCAGTTCTTC. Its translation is CASRLTSGRANEQFF.

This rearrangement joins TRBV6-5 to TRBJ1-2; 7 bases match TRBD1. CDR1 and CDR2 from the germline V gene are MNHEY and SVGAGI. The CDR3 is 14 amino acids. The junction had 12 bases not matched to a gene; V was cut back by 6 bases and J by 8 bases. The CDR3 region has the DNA TGTGCCAGCAGAGGGACAGCCCTGGTGAGGGGCTACACCTTC. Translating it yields CASRGTALVRGYTF.

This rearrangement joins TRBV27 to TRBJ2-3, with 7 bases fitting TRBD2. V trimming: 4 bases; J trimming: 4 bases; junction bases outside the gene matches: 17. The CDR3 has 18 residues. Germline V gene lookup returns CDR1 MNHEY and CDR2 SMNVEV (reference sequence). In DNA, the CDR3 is TGTGCCAGCAGTTCCCCCCCGGGGGGTCCCCTCCCCGCAGATACGCAGTATTTT. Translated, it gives CASSSPPGGPLPADTQYF.

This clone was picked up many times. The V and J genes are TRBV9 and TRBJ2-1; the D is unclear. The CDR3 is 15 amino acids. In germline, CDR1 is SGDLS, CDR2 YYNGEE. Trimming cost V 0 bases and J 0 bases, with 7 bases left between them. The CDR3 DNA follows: TGTGCCAGCAGCGTAGTACCCAGCTCCTACAATGAGCAGTTCTTC. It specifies CASSVVPSSYNEQFF.